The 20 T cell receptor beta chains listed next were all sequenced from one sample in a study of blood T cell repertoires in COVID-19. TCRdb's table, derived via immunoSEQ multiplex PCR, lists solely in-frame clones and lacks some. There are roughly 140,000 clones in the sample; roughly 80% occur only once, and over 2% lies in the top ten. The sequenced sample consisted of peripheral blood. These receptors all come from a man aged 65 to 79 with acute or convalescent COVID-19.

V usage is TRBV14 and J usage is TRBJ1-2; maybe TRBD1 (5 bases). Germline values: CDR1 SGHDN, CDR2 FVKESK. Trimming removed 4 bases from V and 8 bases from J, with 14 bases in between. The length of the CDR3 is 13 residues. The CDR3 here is CASSLHWGEGYTF. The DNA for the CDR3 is TGTGCCAGCAGCCTTCACTGGGGGGAAGGCTACACCTTC. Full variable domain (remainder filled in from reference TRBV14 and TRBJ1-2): EAGVTQFPSHSVIEKGQTVTLRCDPISGHDNLYWYRRVMGKEIKFLLHFVKESKQDESGMPNNRFLAERTGGTYSTLKVQPAELEDSGVYFCASSLHWGEGYTFGSGTRLTVV.

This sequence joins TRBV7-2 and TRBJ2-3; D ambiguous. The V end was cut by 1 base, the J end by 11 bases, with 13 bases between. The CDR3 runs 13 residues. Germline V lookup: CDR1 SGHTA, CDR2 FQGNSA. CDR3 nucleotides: TGTGCCAGCAGCTTAGGGTTTGATGTACTGCAGTATTTT. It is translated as CASSLGFDVLQYF.

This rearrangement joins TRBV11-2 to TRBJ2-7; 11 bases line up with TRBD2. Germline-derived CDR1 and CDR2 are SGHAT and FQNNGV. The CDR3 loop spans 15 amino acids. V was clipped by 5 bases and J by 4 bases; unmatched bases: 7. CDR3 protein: CASSISTSGGYEQYF. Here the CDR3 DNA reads TGTGCCAGCAGCATTAGTACTAGCGGGGGATACGAGCAGTACTTC.

The CDR3 spells CASSAETGGFVDTQYF. Here the CDR3 DNA reads TGTGCCAGCAGCGCAGAGACAGGGGGCTTTGTTGATACGCAGTATTTT. J is TRBJ2-3 and V is TRBV9; 10 nucleotides agree with TRBD1. The CDR3 length is 16 residues. Per germline, CDR1 SGDLS and CDR2 YYNGEE. V was clipped by 3 bases and J by 6 bases; unmatched bases: 10. The full variable domain, rest sourced from reference TRBV9 and TRBJ2-3, is DSGVTQTPKHLITATGQRVTLRCSPRSGDLSVYWYQQSLDQGLQFLIQYYNGEERAKGNILERFSAQQFPDLHSELNLSSLELGDSALYFCASSAETGGFVDTQYFGPGTRLTVL.

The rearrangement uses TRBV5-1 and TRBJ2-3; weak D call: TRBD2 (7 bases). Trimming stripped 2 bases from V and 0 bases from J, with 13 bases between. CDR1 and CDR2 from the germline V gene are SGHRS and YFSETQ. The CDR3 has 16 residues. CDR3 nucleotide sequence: TGCGCCAGCAGCTTTGGGGGGGGCCGTAGCACAGATACGCAGTATTTT. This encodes CASSFGGGRSTDTQYF.

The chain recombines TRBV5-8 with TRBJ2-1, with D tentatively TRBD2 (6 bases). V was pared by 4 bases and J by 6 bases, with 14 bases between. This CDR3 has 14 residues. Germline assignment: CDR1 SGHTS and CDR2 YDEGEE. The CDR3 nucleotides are TGTGCCAGCAGCCTCCTCGGAGGGTCCAATGAGCAGTTCTTC. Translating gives CASSLLGGSNEQFF.

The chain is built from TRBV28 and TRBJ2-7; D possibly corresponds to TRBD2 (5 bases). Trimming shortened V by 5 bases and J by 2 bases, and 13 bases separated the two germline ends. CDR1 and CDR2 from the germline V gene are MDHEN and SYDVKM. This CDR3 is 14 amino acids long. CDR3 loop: CASSPRTGPYEQYF. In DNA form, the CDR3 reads TGTGCCAGCAGTCCACGGACTGGCCCCTACGAGCAGTACTTC.

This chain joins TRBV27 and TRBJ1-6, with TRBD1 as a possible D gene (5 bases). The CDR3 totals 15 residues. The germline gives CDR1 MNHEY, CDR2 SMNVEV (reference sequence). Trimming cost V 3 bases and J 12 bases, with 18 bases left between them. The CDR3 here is CASSFYFGGKEPLHF. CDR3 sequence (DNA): TGTGCCAGCAGTTTCTACTTCGGGGGGAAAGAACCCCTCCACTTT.

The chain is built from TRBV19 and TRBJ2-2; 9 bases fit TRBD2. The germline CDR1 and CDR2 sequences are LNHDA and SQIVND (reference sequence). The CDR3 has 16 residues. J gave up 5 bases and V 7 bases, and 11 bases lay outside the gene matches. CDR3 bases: TGTGCCAGTACGCCGGGGAGGACTAGCGCAACCGGGGAGCTGTTTTTT. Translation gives CASTPGRTSATGELFF.

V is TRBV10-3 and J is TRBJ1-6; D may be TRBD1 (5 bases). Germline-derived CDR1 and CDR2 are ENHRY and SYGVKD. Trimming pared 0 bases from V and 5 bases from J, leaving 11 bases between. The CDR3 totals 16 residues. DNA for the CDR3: TGTGCCATCAGTGAGTCCCTACAGGCTGATAATTCACCCCTCCACTTT. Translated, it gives CAISESLQADNSPLHF.

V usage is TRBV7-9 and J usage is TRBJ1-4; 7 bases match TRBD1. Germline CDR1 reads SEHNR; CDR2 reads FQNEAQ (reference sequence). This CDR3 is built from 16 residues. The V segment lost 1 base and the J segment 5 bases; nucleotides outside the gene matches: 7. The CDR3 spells CASSLGPSGGNEKLFF. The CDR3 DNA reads TGTGCCAGCAGCTTAGGTCCATCAGGGGGGAATGAAAAACTGTTTTTT.

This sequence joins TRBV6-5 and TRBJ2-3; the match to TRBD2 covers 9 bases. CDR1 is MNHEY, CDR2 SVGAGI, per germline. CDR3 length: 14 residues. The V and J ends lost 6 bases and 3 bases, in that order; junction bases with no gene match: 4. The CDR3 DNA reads TGTGCCAGCAGAGCCGGACTAGCGACAGATACGCAGTATTTT. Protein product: CASRAGLATDTQYF.

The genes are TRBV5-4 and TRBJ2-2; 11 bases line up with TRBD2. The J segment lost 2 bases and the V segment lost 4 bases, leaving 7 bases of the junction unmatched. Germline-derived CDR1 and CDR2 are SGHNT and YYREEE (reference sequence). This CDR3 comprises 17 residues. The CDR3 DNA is TGTGCCAGCAGCCGGGGACTAGCGGAAACAAACACCGGGGAGCTGTTTTTT. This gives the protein CASSRGLAETNTGELFF.

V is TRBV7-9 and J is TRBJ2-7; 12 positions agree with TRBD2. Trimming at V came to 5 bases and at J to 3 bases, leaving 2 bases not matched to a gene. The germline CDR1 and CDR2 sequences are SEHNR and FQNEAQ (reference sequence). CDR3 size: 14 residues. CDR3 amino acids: CASSRLAGDYEQYF. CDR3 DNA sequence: TGTGCCAGCAGCCGACTAGCGGGAGACTACGAGCAGTACTTC.

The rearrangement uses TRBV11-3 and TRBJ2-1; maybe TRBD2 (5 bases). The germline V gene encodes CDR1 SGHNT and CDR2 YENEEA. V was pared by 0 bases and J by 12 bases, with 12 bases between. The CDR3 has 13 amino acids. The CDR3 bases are TGTGCCAGCAGCTTAGATCAGCCTAGCCGGCAGTTCTTC. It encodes CASSLDQPSRQFF.

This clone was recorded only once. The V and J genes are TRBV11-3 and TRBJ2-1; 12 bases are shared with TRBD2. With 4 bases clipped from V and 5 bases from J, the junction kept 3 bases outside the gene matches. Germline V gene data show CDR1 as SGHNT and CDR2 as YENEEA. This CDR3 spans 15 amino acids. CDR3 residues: CASSSTSGGHNEQFF. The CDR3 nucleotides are TGTGCCAGCAGCTCGACTAGCGGGGGACACAATGAGCAGTTCTTC.

CDR3 sequence (DNA): TGCAGCGTTGGTCCGGGGAATGAAAAACTGTTTTTT. Translating it yields CSVGPGNEKLFF. The chain is built from TRBV29-1 and TRBJ1-4; D gene uncertain. Per the germline V gene, CDR1 is SQVTM and CDR2 is ANQGSEA. This CDR3 has 12 amino acids. Trimming stripped 4 bases from V and 5 bases from J, with 8 bases between. Looking up the rest from reference TRBV29-1 and TRBJ1-4 gives the full variable domain: SAVISQKPSRDICQRGTSLTIQCQVDSQVTMMFWYRQQPGQSLTLIATANQGSEATYESGFVIDKFPISRPNLTFSTLTVSNMSPEDSSIYLCSVGPGNEKLFFGSGTQLSVL.

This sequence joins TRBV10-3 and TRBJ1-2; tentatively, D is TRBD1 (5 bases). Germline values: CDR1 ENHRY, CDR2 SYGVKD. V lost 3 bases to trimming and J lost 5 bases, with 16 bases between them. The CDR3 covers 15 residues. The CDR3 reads CAISDLKYRSYGYTF. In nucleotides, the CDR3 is TGTGCCATCAGTGATCTGAAGTACAGGAGTTATGGCTACACCTTC.

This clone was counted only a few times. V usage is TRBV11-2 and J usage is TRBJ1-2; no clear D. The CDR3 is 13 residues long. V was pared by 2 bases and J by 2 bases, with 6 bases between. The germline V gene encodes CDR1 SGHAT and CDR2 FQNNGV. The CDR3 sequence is CASSLSQNYGYTF. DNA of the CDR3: TGTGCCAGCAGCTTATCACAGAACTATGGCTACACCTTC.

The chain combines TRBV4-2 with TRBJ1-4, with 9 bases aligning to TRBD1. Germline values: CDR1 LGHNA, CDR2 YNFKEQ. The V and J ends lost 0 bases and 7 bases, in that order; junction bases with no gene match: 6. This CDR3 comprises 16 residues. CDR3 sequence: CASSQDPGQGIEKLFF. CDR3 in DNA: TGTGCCAGCAGCCAAGATCCGGGACAGGGAATTGAAAAACTGTTTTTT.